What follows is one T cell receptor (beta chain) and its context. The sample comes from a study of blood T cells in healthy people across ages. Trimming left V 3 bases short and J 0 bases short, with 6 bases between. The CDR3 length is 14 residues. Germline loops: CDR1 SGHDN, CDR2 FVKESK. Primed by a sample-barcoded 5' primer and a J-beta primer mix, a second PCR proceeded for about 7 to 11 cycles. Via MiXCR, TCRdb re-called the 5' RACE reads, giving one row per CDR3 protein. The profile shows 730,000 or so distinct CDR3 sequences, about 42% of them singletons. The specimen was blood. V gene TRBV14 combines with J gene TRBJ2-1; D is undetermined. The clonotype originates from a woman aged 60 to 75 in good health. CDR3 protein: CASSHLASYNEQFF. The CDR3 coding sequence is TGTGCCAGCAGCCATTTAGCCTCCTACAATGAGCAGTTCTTC.